Listed here is a single T cell receptor beta chain. This sample is part of a study of CD8 T cells in Susac syndrome. With random hexamers, reverse transcription was performed on roughly 0.5 to 1 ug of RNA. TCRdb itself ran the immunoSEQ multiplex PCR reads through MiXCR, one entry per CDR3 protein. Of a few hundred thousand distinct CDR3 sequences detected, roughly 85% appear once; the ten largest clones hold 0.21%. This CDR3 region has 14 residues. V was clipped by 3 bases and J by 4 bases, with 10 bases between them. Germline V gene sequence: CDR1 LNHDA, CDR2 SQIVND (reference sequence). V gene TRBV19 combines with J gene TRBJ2-1; no clear D gene. Sequenced input: CD8+ T cells from PBMCs. The origin of this receptor is a human donor with multiple sclerosis. The CDR3 DNA follows: TGTGCCAGTAGTATGGCGGCCTCGTACAATGAGCAGTTCTTC. This gives the protein CASSMAASYNEQFF. Full variable domain (outside the CDR3, taken from reference TRBV19 and TRBJ2-1): DGGITQSPKYLFRKEGQNVTLSCEQNLNHDAMYWYRQDPGQGLRLIYYSQIVNDFQKGDIAEGYSVSREKKESFPLTVTSAQKNPTAFYLCASSMAASYNEQFFGPGTRLTVL.